These 19 T cell receptor beta chains were all obtained from the same sample, sequenced in a study of CD8 T cells in ankylosing spondylitis. Broader study findings: Blood of patients with ankylosing spondylitis appeared to be characterized by a TCR beta motif of roughly eight highly homologous variants.

TCRdb fed the 5' RACE reads into MiXCR, producing one record per CDR3 protein. This table holds about 800,000 distinct CDR3 sequences, roughly 10% found once. Their recognized antigens are unknown. The sample comprised blood, either unsorted or a sorted T cell fraction (not recorded which). All receptors come from a male donor with ankylosing spondylitis.

This clonotype was recorded a few times. The V call is TRBV30, the J call TRBJ2-3, with D hard to call. Trimming stripped 2 bases from V and 4 bases from J, with 7 bases between. The CDR3 totals 12 residues. CDR1 GTSNPN and CDR2 SVGIG come from the germline V gene (reference sequence). CDR3 coding DNA: TGTGCCTGGAGTCAGAGCGCAGATACGCAGTATTTT. Its translation: CAWSQSADTQYF. Drawing the rest from reference TRBV30 and TRBJ2-3, the complete variable domain is SQTIHQWPATLVQPVGSPLSLECTVEGTSNPNLYWYRQAAGRGLQLLFYSVGIGQISSEVPQNLSASRPQDRQFILSSKKLLLSDSGFYLCAWSQSADTQYFGPGTRLTVL.

This clonotype showed up just a few times. This chain links TRBV7-2 with TRBJ1-1; D possibly corresponds to TRBD1 (6 bases). The V gene's germline CDR1 is SGHTA and CDR2 FQGNSA. The CDR3 covers 15 residues. V lost 3 bases, J lost 1 base, and 12 bases lay in between. CDR3 protein: CASSFGQLQNTEAFF. The CDR3 coding sequence is TGTGCCAGCAGCTTCGGACAGCTACAGAACACTGAAGCTTTCTTT.

The chain recombines TRBV20-1 with TRBJ2-3, with 8 bases lining up with TRBD2. The CDR3 sequence is 15 residues long. CDR1 is DFQATT and CDR2 is SNEGSKA in the germline V gene (reference sequence). The junction had 8 bases not matched to a gene; V was cut back by 1 base and J by 5 bases. The CDR3 region has the DNA TGCAGTGCTAGAGTTCCGGGGGGGCTTGGAGATACGCAGTATTTT. This gives the protein CSARVPGGLGDTQYF.

This clonotype has at least ten counts. The CDR3 region has the DNA TGCGCCAGCAGCTCGACAGGGGTGAATTCACCCCTCCACTTT. It is translated as CASSSTGVNSPLHF. The chain employs TRBV5-1 and TRBJ1-6, with TRBD1 identical over 8 bases. Germline V lookup: CDR1 SGHRS, CDR2 YFSETQ. The CDR3 sequence is 14 residues long. V shed 3 bases and J 7 bases; nucleotides not matched to a gene: 3. The variable domain in full, with the rest retrieved from reference TRBV5-1 and TRBJ1-6, is KAGVTQTPRYLIKTRGQQVTLSCSPISGHRSVSWYQQTPGQGLQFLFEYFSETQRNKGNFPGRFSGRQFSNSRSEMNVSTLELGDSALYLCASSSTGVNSPLHFGNGTRLTVT.

This clonotype showed up many times. The chain is built from TRBV10-3 and TRBJ2-1; 7 bases align to TRBD2. V shed 4 bases, J shed 12 bases, and the junction held 3 bases outside the gene matches. The CDR3 covers 11 residues. Germline assignment: CDR1 ENHRY and CDR2 SYGVKD. The DNA for the CDR3 is TGTGCCATCAGTGGGACGGGGGGGCAGTTCTTC. It is translated as CAISGTGGQFF.

The sample holds many counts of this clonotype. The V gene is TRBV12-3 or TRBV12-4, the J gene TRBJ2-1, with 7 bases identical to TRBD2. The CDR3 contains 16 residues. The V and J ends lost 6 bases and 0 bases, in that order; junction bases with no gene match: 8. DNA for the CDR3: TGTGCCAGCAGACAGAGCGGGACCAGCTCCTACAATGAGCAGTTCTTC. Residues: CASRQSGTSSYNEQFF.

This clonotype was seen a few times. The chain joins TRBV7-2 to TRBJ1-4; the D is unclear. The CDR3 extends over 15 amino acids. Trimming took 1 base from V and 0 from J, leaving 6 bases between them. From germline, CDR1 is SGHTA and CDR2 FQGNSA. The CDR3 is CASSLVATTNEKLFF. In nucleotides, the CDR3 is TGTGCCAGCAGCTTAGTCGCAACAACTAATGAAAAACTGTTTTTT.

This clonotype was recorded a few times. The chain couples TRBV4-1 to TRBJ1-2, with D perhaps matching TRBD1 (5 bases). Trimming shortened V by 4 bases and J by 8 bases, and 20 bases separated the two germline ends. The CDR3 is made up of 15 amino acids. The V gene's germline CDR1 is MGHRA and CDR2 YSYEKL. The CDR3 here is CASSLLYPGVEGYTF. The CDR3, as DNA: TGCGCCAGCAGCCTACTTTACCCGGGGGTTGAAGGCTACACCTTC.

This chain uses TRBV29-1 with TRBJ2-4; 11 bases match TRBD1. Germline values: CDR1 SQVTM, CDR2 ANQGSEA. V lost 5 bases to trimming and J lost 7 bases; unmatched junction nucleotides: 10. The length of the CDR3 is 15 residues. CDR3 coding DNA: TGCAGCGTTACACCATGGACAGGGGGCTGGAACATTCAGTACTTC. Protein: CSVTPWTGGWNIQYF. Supplemented by reference TRBV29-1 and TRBJ2-4, the full variable domain reads SAVISQKPSRDICQRGTSLTIQCQVDSQVTMMFWYRQQPGQSLTLIATANQGSEATYESGFVIDKFPISRPNLTFSTLTVSNMSPEDSSIYLCSVTPWTGGWNIQYFGAGTRLSVL.

This rearrangement joins TRBV12-3 or TRBV12-4 to TRBJ2-7; D may be TRBD2 (5 bases). This CDR3 comprises 15 residues. V gave up 3 bases and J gave up 2 bases, with 14 bases separating them. The chain's CDR3 is CASSFRTRYAYEQYF. CDR3 in DNA: TGTGCCAGCAGTTTCAGAACTAGGTACGCCTACGAGCAGTACTTC.

This clonotype has only a few counts. The chain joins TRBV30 to TRBJ1-5; D not certain. The CDR3 loop spans 14 amino acids. The germline V gene has CDR1 GTSNPN and CDR2 SVGIG (reference sequence). V lost 0 bases, J lost 0 bases, and 6 bases lay in between. CDR3 in amino acids: CAWSVLNSNQPQHF. CDR3 in DNA: TGTGCCTGGAGTGTACTGAATAGCAATCAGCCCCAGCATTTT.

This clonotype appeared a few times. As DNA, the CDR3 is TGCGCCAGCAGCTTGGAGGCGGGAGATAGAACGCAGTATTTT. Translated, it gives CASSLEAGDRTQYF. V usage is TRBV5-1 and J usage is TRBJ2-3, with 7 bases aligning to TRBD2. Germline V CDR1 and CDR2: SGHRS, YFSETQ. This CDR3 has 14 residues. Germline trimming cut 0 bases from V and 9 bases from J; bases unmatched to any gene: 7.

This clonotype was seen more than once but under ten times. The chain links TRBV2 to TRBJ1-5, with 12 bases fitting TRBD1. The V gene's germline CDR1 is SNHLY and CDR2 FYNNEI. The CDR3 sequence is 14 residues long. V dropped 6 bases and J dropped 5; count of bases not matched to a gene: 2. The DNA of the CDR3 is TGTGCCAGCAGCGGGACAGGGGGCGATCAGCCCCAGCATTTT. Amino acid sequence: CASSGTGGDQPQHF.

This chain uses TRBV5-5 with TRBJ2-7; unclear D gene. The CDR3 runs to 14 residues. CDR1 is SGHKS and CDR2 is YYEKEE in the germline V gene (reference sequence). The V end was cut by 0 bases, the J end by 1 base, with 8 bases between. The CDR3 sequence: CASSLGPLSYEQYF. Here the CDR3 DNA reads TGTGCCAGCAGCTTGGGCCCGTTATCCTACGAGCAGTACTTC.

The chain has TRBV20-1 and TRBJ1-6; no clear D gene. The V and J ends lost 3 bases and 9 bases respectively, with 12 bases between them. The CDR3 spans 13 residues. Germline V gene sequence: CDR1 DFQATT, CDR2 SNEGSKA (reference sequence). The CDR3 DNA sequence: TGCAGTGCTAGTTATCAGGCGAGTTCACCCCTCCACTTT. Amino acids: CSASYQASSPLHF.

The rearrangement joins TRBV5-1 to TRBJ2-1; 9 nucleotides line up with TRBD2. The junction had 12 bases not matched to a gene; V was cut back by 2 bases and J by 3 bases. CDR1 SGHRS and CDR2 YFSETQ come from the germline V gene. This CDR3 spans 18 amino acids. Here the CDR3 reads CASSLGVAGGPIYNEQFF. In DNA form, the CDR3 reads TGCGCCAGCAGCTTAGGAGTGGCGGGAGGGCCCATCTACAATGAGCAGTTCTTC. Full variable domain (outside the CDR3, taken from reference TRBV5-1 and TRBJ2-1): KAGVTQTPRYLIKTRGQQVTLSCSPISGHRSVSWYQQTPGQGLQFLFEYFSETQRNKGNFPGRFSGRQFSNSRSEMNVSTLELGDSALYLCASSLGVAGGPIYNEQFFGPGTRLTVL.

The CDR3 reads CASSPLVSDTQYF. CDR3 sequence (DNA): TGTGCCAGCAGCCCTCTGGTCTCGGATACGCAGTATTTT. The chain is built from TRBV7-9 and TRBJ2-3; no firm D call. Trimming pared 5 bases from V and 6 bases from J, leaving 12 bases between. From germline, CDR1 is SEHNR and CDR2 FQNEAQ (reference sequence). There are 13 residues in the CDR3.

The V call is TRBV7-8, the J call TRBJ2-1; D not certain. Germline V CDR1 and CDR2: SGHVS, FQNEAQ. Between the trimmed V and J ends, which lost 0 bases and 3 bases, there was a span of 12 bases. The CDR3 has 16 residues. CDR3 DNA sequence: TGTGCCAGCAGCTTAGCCGGTGTCATAATCTACAATGAGCAGTTCTTC. This encodes CASSLAGVIIYNEQFF.

The gene calls are TRBV20-1 and TRBJ2-4; D possibly corresponds to TRBD1 (6 bases). The CDR3 runs to 14 residues. Germline loops: CDR1 DFQATT, CDR2 SNEGSKA (reference sequence). Trimming took 5 bases from V and 2 from J, leaving 13 bases between them. The CDR3 DNA is TGCAGTGCTCGGGACACCCGGACCAAAAACATTCAGTACTTC. Protein: CSARDTRTKNIQYF.